This T cell receptor beta chain was observed in a study of T cell repertoires in cytomegalovirus infection. Study summary: It can be stated that public TCR beta signatures indicated CMV infection as well as a matching HLA type.

TCRdb used MiXCR to reprocess the reads, holding one entry per CDR3 protein. The data contain hundreds of thousands of distinct CDR3 sequences, roughly 9.3% of them singletons. Broader study findings: What dominated the ex vivo response were HLA-C-restricted CMV-specific TCR beta clonotypes. Cumulative public TCR beta family frequency identified CMV carriers with the relevant HLA.

Trimming removed 4 bases from V and 0 bases from J, with 8 bases in between. There are 14 residues in the CDR3. CDR1 is SGHTA, CDR2 FQGTGA, per germline. This clonotype was detected ten times or more. The antigen remains unidentified. The chain couples TRBV7-3 to TRBJ2-3; D might be TRBD2 (6 bases). Sequencing used PBMCs. This clonotype originated in a human donor in good health (CMV status not recorded). Some clones in this sample may be carry-over from other donors' samples. The CDR3 reads CASSSGTSTDTQYF. DNA of the CDR3: TGTGCCAGCAGCTCTGGGACTAGCACAGATACGCAGTATTTT.